Shown below are 28 T cell receptor beta chains from a single sample sequenced in a study of T cell responses to AZD1222 COVID-19 vaccine. Here immunoSEQ multiplex PCR was the method, and the copy in TCRdb shows in-frame clones only, minus some. The table includes more than 70,000 clones, around 93% detected once. The sample was peripheral blood, taken 28 days after the second AZD1222 dose. All receptors derive from an adult who received the AZD1222 COVID-19 vaccine.

Only one count was recorded for this clone. The chain is built from TRBV19 and TRBJ1-1, with D unresolved. V was pared by 5 bases and J by 3 bases, with 10 bases between. The length of the CDR3 is 13 residues. CDR1 is LNHDA and CDR2 is SQIVND in the germline V gene (reference sequence). CDR3 sequence reads: CASSLNKDTEAFF. CDR3 sequence (DNA): TGTGCCAGTAGTTTGAACAAGGACACTGAAGCTTTCTTT.

V and J are TRBV9 and TRBJ2-7; 7 positions match TRBD1. CDR1 and CDR2 (germline): SGDLS, YYNGEE. V shed 4 bases, J shed 0 bases, and the junction held 10 bases outside the gene matches. CDR3 size: 16 residues. DNA for the CDR3: TGTGCCAGCAGCCCCCGAGCCGGGACAGCCTCCTACGAGCAGTACTTC. Its protein product is CASSPRAGTASYEQYF.

This chain connects TRBV19 to TRBJ2-7, with 10 nucleotides matching TRBD1. Losses at the gene ends were 1 base for V and 2 bases for J; bases not matched to a gene: 8. Germline assignment: CDR1 LNHDA and CDR2 SQIVND (reference sequence). This CDR3 is 17 amino acids long. The DNA of the CDR3 is TGTGCCAGTAGTATAGGCCACTCCGGGACAGGGGCCTACGAGCAGTACTTC. It codes for CASSIGHSGTGAYEQYF.

This clone was seen just once. V and J are TRBV3-1 (or the pseudogene TRBV3-2) and TRBJ2-5; no definite D call. Deletions cut 0 bases from V and 4 bases from J, with 15 bases between. Germline V CDR1 and CDR2: LGHDT, YNNKEL (reference sequence). This CDR3 is built from 16 residues. The CDR3 here is CASSQDGAQGGETQYF. The CDR3 coding sequence is TGTGCCAGCAGCCAAGATGGCGCCCAAGGTGGAGAGACCCAGTACTTC.

The CDR3 region has the DNA TGTGCCAGCAGTTTTACCGGGGACCAGCAGTTCTTC. Translation: CASSFTGDQQFF. The chain combines TRBV6-5 with TRBJ2-1; D possibly uses TRBD1 or TRBD2 (5 bases each). Trimming pared 4 bases from V and 11 bases from J, leaving 12 bases between. The CDR3 is made up of 12 amino acids. CDR1 is MNHEY and CDR2 is SVGAGI in the germline V gene.

The genes are TRBV15 and TRBJ1-1; 8 bases are a match to TRBD1. The J segment lost 7 bases and the V segment lost 5 bases, leaving 6 bases of the junction unmatched. CDR1 and CDR2 from the germline V gene are LNHNV and YYDKDF (reference sequence). The CDR3 contains 13 residues. The CDR3 DNA follows: TGTGCCACCAGCCTTCAGGGGGCCGGTGAAGCTTTCTTT. Amino acid sequence: CATSLQGAGEAFF.

This clone was recorded once. CDR3 sequence: CASSSRRGFFYGYTF. In DNA form, the CDR3 reads TGTGCCAGCAGCTCGAGGCGGGGCTTCTTCTATGGCTACACCTTC. The genes are TRBV5-7 and TRBJ1-2; TRBD1 is a possible D gene (5 bases). TRBV5-7 is flagged as an ORF with uncertain function. V was pared by 3 bases and J by 4 bases, with 16 bases between. CDR3 length: 15 residues.

The chain carries TRBV5-6 and TRBJ2-7; D may match TRBD1 or TRBD2 (5 bases each). This CDR3 spans 16 amino acids. Germline CDR1 is SGHDT and CDR2 is YYEEEE. V was pared by 0 bases and J by 3 bases, with 16 bases between. CDR3 region: CASSLGSGTVLYEQYF. Here the CDR3 DNA reads TGTGCCAGCAGCTTGGGTTCCGGGACCGTACTCTACGAGCAGTACTTC.

V is TRBV19 and J is TRBJ2-3; 8 bases fit TRBD2. Germline loops: CDR1 LNHDA, CDR2 SQIVND (reference sequence). This CDR3 is 16 amino acids long. Germline trimming cut 4 bases from V and 4 bases from J; bases unmatched to any gene: 10. CDR3 coding DNA: TGTGCCAGTAGTACAGCCCGGACTAGCTTCCCAGATACGCAGTATTTT. Its protein is CASSTARTSFPDTQYF.

This chain links TRBV10-3 with TRBJ2-1, with 14 bases that match TRBD2. Trimming at V came to 6 bases and at J to 1 base, leaving 14 bases not matched to a gene. This CDR3 comprises 20 residues. Looked up from germline, CDR1 is ENHRY and CDR2 is SYGVKD. The DNA of the CDR3 is TGTGCCATCAGGGGCCCTCGCGGGACTAGCGGGAGCCGGTCCTACAATGAGCAGTTCTTC. The encoded protein is CAIRGPRGTSGSRSYNEQFF.

A single count supports this clone. The CDR3 spells CASSPSLTSGRAGNEQFF. CDR3 DNA sequence: TGTGCCAGCAGTCCATCCTTGACTAGCGGGAGGGCCGGAAATGAGCAGTTCTTC. The chain links TRBV25-1 to TRBJ2-1; TRBD2 agrees at 14 bases. In germline, CDR1 is MGHDK, CDR2 SYGVNS. The V and J ends lost 5 bases and 7 bases, in that order; junction bases with no gene match: 13. The CDR3 consists of 18 residues.

The chain recombines TRBV7-2 with TRBJ2-4; D tentatively fits TRBD1 or TRBD2 (5 bases each). The CDR3 has 15 amino acids. From germline, CDR1 is SGHTA and CDR2 FQGNSA. Trimming took 1 base from V and 8 from J, leaving 15 bases between them. The CDR3 loop is CASSLGQGRRYIQYF. As DNA, the CDR3 is TGTGCCAGCAGCTTAGGTCAGGGCAGGAGGTACATTCAGTACTTC. The complete variable domain, with remaining parts taken from reference TRBV7-2 and TRBJ2-4, reads GAGVSQSPSNKVTEKGKDVELRCDPISGHTALYWYRQSLGQGLEFLIYFQGNSAPDKSGLPSDRFSAERTGGSVSTLTIQRTQQEDSAVYLCASSLGQGRRYIQYFGAGTRLSVL.

The chain recombines TRBV6-2 or TRBV6-3 with TRBJ2-5; 10 bases are a match to TRBD1. V trimming: 2 bases; J trimming: 5 bases; junction bases outside the gene matches: 2. This CDR3 has 14 amino acids. Germline V lookup: CDR1 MNHEY, CDR2 SVGEGT. Here the CDR3 DNA reads TGTGCCAGCAGTTACGACAGGGGGCAGGAGACCCAGTACTTC. Encoded protein: CASSYDRGQETQYF.

The chain couples TRBV10-3 to TRBJ2-7; 8 nucleotides agree with TRBD1. V dropped 11 bases and J dropped 4; count of bases not matched to a gene: 10. The CDR3 runs 13 residues. Germline V gives CDR1 ENHRY, CDR2 SYGVKD. The CDR3 sequence: CADGTDRDYEQYF. The CDR3 DNA is TGTGCCGACGGGACGGACAGGGATTACGAGCAGTACTTC.

This chain uses TRBV6-6 with TRBJ1-4; D is possibly TRBD1 (5 bases). Germline assignment: CDR1 MNHNY and CDR2 SVGAGI (reference sequence). Trimming cost V 5 bases and J 5 bases, with 9 bases left between them. This CDR3 is 13 amino acids long. The CDR3 sequence is CASSRDGNEKLFF. Here the CDR3 DNA reads TGTGCCAGCAGTCGGGACGGGAATGAAAAACTGTTTTTT.

The chain joins TRBV9 to TRBJ2-1; 12 positions match TRBD2. Germline assignment: CDR1 SGDLS and CDR2 YYNGEE. The V and J ends lost 3 bases and 10 bases, in that order; junction bases with no gene match: 5. The CDR3 extends over 14 amino acids. In nucleotides, the CDR3 is TGTGCCAGCAGCGCCCGACTAGCGGGAGACGAGCAGTTCTTC. Translation gives CASSARLAGDEQFF.

The chain carries TRBV7-2 and TRBJ2-5; a possible D gene is TRBD2 (6 bases). V was cut by 6 bases and J by 5 bases, with 16 bases left in between. The CDR3 spans 14 residues. Germline assignment: CDR1 SGHTA and CDR2 FQGNSA. The CDR3 nucleotides are TGTGCCAGCAGTCCGGGAGTCTCTGTGGAGACCCAGTACTTC. Its translation is CASSPGVSVETQYF.

The chain has TRBV28 and TRBJ2-5; D is unresolved. Trimming shortened V by 4 bases and J by 5 bases, and 8 bases separated the two germline ends. The CDR3 spans 12 residues. CDR1 is MDHEN and CDR2 is SYDVKM in the germline V gene. The chain's CDR3 is CASSSQSETQYF. The CDR3 nucleotides are TGTGCCAGCAGTTCGCAATCGGAGACCCAGTACTTC.

V gene TRBV28 combines with J gene TRBJ1-4, with no clear D. Trimming stripped 2 bases from V and 10 bases from J, with 14 bases between. This CDR3 spans 14 amino acids. Germline CDR1 reads MDHEN; CDR2 reads SYDVKM. The CDR3 loop is CASSLLPLPGKLFF. As DNA, the CDR3 is TGTGCCAGCAGTTTACTTCCCCTCCCTGGAAAACTGTTTTTT.

The rearrangement links TRBV6-5 to TRBJ2-7; D is unclear. Trimming took off 6 bases at V and 7 bases at J, with 10 bases between the two ends. The CDR3 runs to 11 residues. Germline loops: CDR1 MNHEY, CDR2 SVGAGI. As DNA, the CDR3 is TGTGCCAGCAGAGATGGGTTTGAGCAGTACTTC. It is translated as CASRDGFEQYF.

The V and J genes are TRBV6-4 and TRBJ2-3, with D possibly matching TRBD1 (5 bases). CDR3 length: 15 residues. The ends were cut back, 3 bases at V and 1 base at J, with 11 bases in the middle. From germline, CDR1 is MRHNA and CDR2 SNTAGT. CDR3 DNA sequence: TGTGCCAGCAGTGAAGGGGTTGGAGGCACAGATACGCAGTATTTT. Encoded protein: CASSEGVGGTDTQYF.

The V gene is TRBV3-1 (or the pseudogene TRBV3-2), the J gene TRBJ2-7, with TRBD2 matching 11 bases. The germline V gene encodes CDR1 LGHDT and CDR2 YNNKEL (reference sequence). The CDR3 is made up of 14 amino acids. The J segment lost 4 bases and the V segment lost 1 base, leaving 0 bases of the junction unmatched. The CDR3 sequence is CASSQGLAGYEQYF. CDR3 sequence (DNA): TGTGCCAGCAGCCAAGGACTAGCGGGATACGAGCAGTACTTC.

The V gene is TRBV29-1, the J gene TRBJ2-7, with D perhaps TRBD2 (6 bases). There are 17 residues in the CDR3. The V gene lost 4 bases and the J gene lost 0 bases, with 22 bases spanning the gap. Germline CDR1 and CDR2: SQVTM and ANQGSEA. The CDR3 sequence: CSVAWGALNSGSYEQYF. The CDR3, as DNA: TGCAGCGTTGCATGGGGCGCGTTAAATAGCGGCTCCTACGAGCAGTACTTC.

This rearrangement joins TRBV19 to TRBJ1-5; D is perhaps TRBD1 (5 bases). Trimming stripped 4 bases from V and 2 bases from J, with 12 bases between. CDR1 and CDR2 (germline): LNHDA, SQIVND (reference sequence). The CDR3 has 15 amino acids. The CDR3 sequence is CASSTQGGGNQPQHF. The CDR3 DNA sequence: TGTGCCAGTAGTACGCAGGGAGGTGGCAATCAGCCCCAGCATTTT.

J is TRBJ2-7 and V is TRBV28; no clear D. This CDR3 is built from 15 residues. V gave up 3 bases and J gave up 0 bases, with 12 bases separating them. Germline V gene lookup returns CDR1 MDHEN and CDR2 SYDVKM. In DNA, the CDR3 is TGTGCCAGCAGTTTGTATGCTGAGAGCTCCTACGAGCAGTACTTC. Encoded protein: CASSLYAESSYEQYF.

This clone was picked up a small number of times. The CDR3 DNA reads TGCAGTCCTCCTCTCTCCGGGGAGCTGTTTTTT. Protein sequence: CSPPLSGELFF. V gene TRBV20-1 combines with J gene TRBJ2-2, with no clear D. This CDR3 is 11 amino acids long. V was trimmed by 8 bases and J by 6 bases, leaving 10 bases between them. Per the germline V gene, CDR1 is DFQATT and CDR2 is SNEGSKA (reference sequence).

The rearrangement joins TRBV7-2 to TRBJ1-1, with 11 positions matching TRBD1. Germline V gene sequence: CDR1 SGHTA, CDR2 FQGNSA. The CDR3 totals 18 residues. V was pared by 4 bases and J by 1 base, with 11 bases of the junction left unmatched. The CDR3 nucleotides are TGTGCCAGCAGCTCACACCCGGGACAGGGGGGTTCGAACACTGAAGCTTTCTTT. The encoded protein is CASSSHPGQGGSNTEAFF.

The V and J genes are TRBV28 and TRBJ2-7, with a weak D call TRBD2 (6 bases). The CDR3 runs to 15 residues. Deletions cut 2 bases from V and 1 base from J, with 12 bases between. CDR1 and CDR2 (germline): MDHEN, SYDVKM. The CDR3 sequence is CASSLDGGTSYEQYF. The DNA of the CDR3 is TGTGCCAGCAGTTTAGACGGCGGGACTTCCTACGAGCAGTACTTC. Based on the CDR3 plus reference TRBV28 and TRBJ2-7, the full variable domain is DVKVTQSSRYLVKRTGEKVFLECVQDMDHENMFWYRQDPGLGLRLIYFSYDVKMKEKGDIPEGYSVSREKKERFSLILESASTNQTSMYLCASSLDGGTSYEQYFGPGTRLTVT.